The 22 T cell receptor beta chains presented below share a single source sample, sequenced in a study of shared clonotypes between healthy human individuals. Sequencing used immunoSEQ multiplex PCR; TCRdb keeps in-frame clones, though not all of them. The table lists around 2,000,000 clones, approximately 94% of them singletons. Naive CD8 cells, CD45RO-negative and positively selected for CCR7, excluded terminally differentiated effector memory CD45RA+ cells. What was sequenced was naive CD8+ T cells from PBMCs. Receptors were obtained from a man aged 18 to 35 in good health. Some clones in this sample may be carry-over from other donors' samples.

This sequence joins TRBV5-1 and TRBJ2-5, with D hard to call. CDR1 is SGHRS and CDR2 is YFSETQ in the germline V gene. The CDR3 sequence is 12 residues long. V was trimmed by 2 bases and J by 5 bases, leaving 7 bases between them. This chain's CDR3 is CASSFERETQYF. In nucleotides, the CDR3 is TGCGCCAGCAGCTTCGAAAGGGAGACCCAGTACTTC.

V gene TRBV5-1 combines with J gene TRBJ2-3; no definite D call. CDR3 length equals 16 residues. Trimming removed 4 bases from V and 0 bases from J, with 15 bases in between. Germline lookup yields CDR1 SGHRS and CDR2 YFSETQ. The CDR3 coding sequence is TGCGCCAGCAGCGTCCGAAGTAGGGATAGCACAGATACGCAGTATTTT. It yields the protein CASSVRSRDSTDTQYF.

The rearrangement uses TRBV6-5 and TRBJ2-5, with unresolved D. Looked up from germline, CDR1 is MNHEY and CDR2 is SVGAGI. V shed 5 bases and J shed 1 base, with 14 bases lying between them. The CDR3 totals 15 residues. In DNA form, the CDR3 reads TGTGCCAGCAGTCCCGAAGTACCACTCCAAGAGACCCAGTACTTC. Amino acids: CASSPEVPLQETQYF.

J is TRBJ2-1 and V is TRBV27, with 8 bases lining up with TRBD2. V lost 5 bases to trimming and J lost 4 bases; unmatched junction nucleotides: 7. The CDR3 is made up of 15 amino acids. The germline gives CDR1 MNHEY, CDR2 SMNVEV (reference sequence). CDR3: CASSRRASGYNEQFF. The DNA of the CDR3 is TGTGCCAGCAGTAGAAGGGCTAGCGGGTACAATGAGCAGTTCTTC.

V is TRBV27 and J is TRBJ2-1; tentatively, D is TRBD1 (5 bases). The V end was cut by 5 bases, the J end by 10 bases, with 15 bases between. The length of the CDR3 is 13 residues. Germline V gene data show CDR1 as MNHEY and CDR2 as SMNVEV (reference sequence). The CDR3 spells CASSTRTNQEQFF. Written as DNA, the CDR3 is TGTGCCAGCAGTACCCGGACAAATCAGGAGCAGTTCTTC.

The chain joins TRBV11-3 to TRBJ1-1; no reliable D call. Germline V gene sequence: CDR1 SGHNT, CDR2 YENEEA. The CDR3 has 13 amino acids. V was pared by 5 bases and J by 3 bases, with 10 bases between. This CDR3 is CASSPHEDTEAFF. CDR3 bases: TGTGCCAGCAGCCCTCATGAGGACACTGAAGCTTTCTTT.

The CDR3 reads CASMKGARTEAFF. CDR3 DNA: TGTGCCAGCATGAAGGGGGCGAGGACTGAAGCTTTCTTT. The chain is built from TRBV6-1 and TRBJ1-1; TRBD1 agrees at 7 bases. The CDR3 spans 13 residues. CDR1 and CDR2 (germline): MNHNS, SASEGT. Trimming took 7 bases from V and 5 from J; bases not matched to a gene: 7.

This chain uses TRBV27 with TRBJ2-4; the D gene is possibly TRBD2 (5 bases). V lost 2 bases to trimming and J lost 8 bases, with 13 bases between them. Germline V gene sequence: CDR1 MNHEY, CDR2 SMNVEV (reference sequence). The CDR3 is 14 amino acids. The CDR3 loop reads CASSLRASSDIQYF. In nucleotides, the CDR3 is TGTGCCAGCAGTTTACGGGCTAGCAGTGACATTCAGTACTTC.

The chain is built from TRBV28 and TRBJ2-1, with 10 bases identical to TRBD2. The J segment lost 6 bases and the V segment lost 6 bases, leaving 5 bases of the junction unmatched. The germline CDR1 and CDR2 sequences are MDHEN and SYDVKM. The CDR3 runs to 14 residues. The chain's CDR3 is CASRGLAGVNEQFF. CDR3 nucleotide sequence: TGTGCCAGCAGAGGGCTAGCGGGAGTCAATGAGCAGTTCTTC.

The rearrangement uses TRBV18 and TRBJ1-1, with TRBD1 identical over 7 bases. J was trimmed by 5 bases and V by 3 bases; bases with no gene match: 18. Germline CDR1 reads KGHSH; CDR2 reads LQKENI. CDR3 length equals 18 residues. In DNA form, the CDR3 reads TGTGCCAGCTCACCCACCACGGGACAGATAAAACCGAGAACTGAAGCTTTCTTT. It specifies CASSPTTGQIKPRTEAFF.

Points on this clone: One base away lies a much larger clone, so this may be a sequencing read error. This sequence joins TRBV7-8 and TRBJ1-5; D gene ambiguous. V was shortened by 1 base and J by 6 bases, with 4 bases between the two germline ends. The CDR3 has 12 residues. Germline V gene sequence: CDR1 SGHVS, CDR2 FQNEAQ. As DNA, the CDR3 is TGTGCCAGCAGCTTAGTTGGTCAGCCCCAGCATTTT. This translates into CASSLVGQPQHF.

This chain uses TRBV7-9 with TRBJ2-1; TRBD1 is a possible D gene (7 bases). The CDR3 runs 15 residues. From germline, CDR1 is SEHNR and CDR2 FQNEAQ (reference sequence). Trimming shortened V by 5 bases and J by 4 bases, and 15 bases separated the two germline ends. CDR3 DNA sequence: TGTGCCAGCAGCCTCTGGCAGGGGGGATACAATGAGCAGTTCTTC. Encoded protein: CASSLWQGGYNEQFF.

This sequence joins TRBV7-9 and TRBJ2-5; D gene ambiguous. CDR1 is SEHNR and CDR2 is FQNEAQ in the germline V gene (reference sequence). V lost 5 bases and J 1 base, leaving 26 bases between the germline ends. The CDR3 sequence is 19 residues long. This chain's CDR3 is CASSPRGVVPSPIQETQYF. In DNA form, the CDR3 reads TGTGCCAGCAGCCCCCGTGGGGTAGTCCCTTCCCCAATCCAAGAGACCCAGTACTTC.

The rearrangement joins TRBV27 to TRBJ1-4; TRBD1 matches 10 bases. The V segment lost 4 bases and the J segment 12 bases; nucleotides outside the gene matches: 11. From germline, CDR1 is MNHEY and CDR2 SMNVEV (reference sequence). The CDR3 covers 15 residues. The CDR3: CASSSPGQGGRQLFF. The CDR3 DNA sequence: TGTGCCAGCAGTTCCCCTGGACAGGGGGGCCGACAACTGTTTTTT.

This chain uses TRBV7-8 with TRBJ1-1; D is possibly TRBD1 (5 bases). Trimming pared 3 bases from V and 5 bases from J, leaving 13 bases between. Germline V gene data show CDR1 as SGHVS and CDR2 as FQNEAQ. The CDR3 contains 14 residues. CDR3 bases: TGTGCCAGCAGCTTTTCTCAGTCAGGGACTGAAGCTTTCTTT. This codes for CASSFSQSGTEAFF.

This clone has only one observation. Other DNA sequences in the same sample also yield this CDR3. The genes are TRBV6-5 and TRBJ1-2; the D gene is possibly TRBD1 (5 bases). V lost 0 bases, J lost 6 bases, and 8 bases lay in between. CDR3 length equals 13 residues. Germline CDR1 and CDR2: MNHEY and SVGAGI. For the CDR3, the DNA is TGTGCCAGCAGTTACTCCGGGGGAGATGGCTACACCTTC. It encodes CASSYSGGDGYTF.

The chain combines TRBV9 with TRBJ1-1; unclear D gene. Looked up from germline, CDR1 is SGDLS and CDR2 is YYNGEE. The CDR3 runs to 15 residues. V was clipped by 4 bases and J by 0 bases, with 13 bases between them. This chain's CDR3 is CASSFTESLNTEAFF. As DNA, the CDR3 is TGTGCCAGCAGCTTCACCGAATCACTGAACACTGAAGCTTTCTTT.

The chain uses TRBV7-6 and TRBJ2-7, with D perhaps TRBD2 (5 bases). This CDR3 contains 15 residues. Trimming cost V 5 bases and J 3 bases, with 17 bases left between them. Germline lookup yields CDR1 SGHVS and CDR2 FNYEAQ. CDR3 residues: CASSPLPDWGYEQYF. The CDR3 nucleotides read TGTGCCAGCAGCCCACTCCCGGACTGGGGCTACGAGCAGTACTTC.

V gene TRBV7-6 combines with J gene TRBJ2-7; 9 bases agree with TRBD1. V gave up 5 bases and J gave up 7 bases; unmatched junction bases: 12. Germline V CDR1 and CDR2: SGHVS, FNYEAQ. The CDR3 has 15 amino acids. The CDR3 sequence is CASSPDRGPLWEQYF. CDR3 in DNA: TGTGCCAGCAGCCCGGACAGGGGACCCCTCTGGGAGCAGTACTTC.

This clone was recorded only once. This rearrangement joins TRBV7-9 to TRBJ2-7; 8 bases match TRBD1. Germline-derived CDR1 and CDR2 are SEHNR and FQNEAQ (reference sequence). J lost 3 bases, V lost 11 bases, and 12 bases had no gene match. This CDR3 has 14 amino acids. CDR3 DNA: TGTGCCTCCTCCCCCGGGACAGGATACTACGAGCAGTACTTC. Translating it yields CASSPGTGYYEQYF.

The chain joins TRBV19 to TRBJ2-2, with D uncertain. The CDR3 has 13 residues. Trimming removed 3 bases at V and 3 bases at J, with 5 bases between. The germline V gene encodes CDR1 LNHDA and CDR2 SQIVND (reference sequence). The CDR3 DNA follows: TGTGCCAGTAGTATTTCGGACACCGGGGAGCTGTTTTTT. This gives the protein CASSISDTGELFF.

For this clone: The same CDR3 arises from other DNA sequences in this sample as well. The rearrangement uses TRBV11-2 and TRBJ2-7; 7 bases are a match to TRBD2. Trimming removed 3 bases from V and 0 bases from J; junction bases left unmatched: 5. The germline gives CDR1 SGHAT, CDR2 FQNNGV. The CDR3 loop spans 15 amino acids. The chain's CDR3 is CASSLGSSGSYEQYF. For the CDR3, the DNA is TGTGCCAGCAGCTTGGGGTCTAGCGGCTCCTACGAGCAGTACTTC.